Shown below are 8 T cell receptor beta chains from a single sample sequenced in a study of T cell responses to AZD1222 COVID-19 vaccine. The repertoire was sequenced with immunoSEQ multiplex PCR; TCRdb's copy has only in-frame clones and lacks some. The repertoire holds 95,000 to 150,000 clones, with more than 75% as singletons. The material was peripheral blood, obtained on day 0 of AZD1222 vaccination. Receptor source: an adult in good health.

V and J are TRBV4-2 and TRBJ2-7, with D maybe TRBD2 (5 bases). This CDR3 spans 14 amino acids. Trimming stripped 2 bases from V and 0 bases from J, with 8 bases between. CDR1 is LGHNA and CDR2 is YNFKEQ in the germline V gene. This CDR3 is CASSQRGISYEQYF. The CDR3 DNA reads TGTGCCAGCAGCCAACGGGGAATCTCCTACGAGCAGTACTTC.

This chain joins TRBV23-1 and TRBJ1-5; D not certain. TRBV23-1 counts as an open reading frame of uncertain function. This CDR3 region has 17 residues. Trimming shortened V by 2 bases and J by 0 bases, and 14 bases separated the two germline ends. In DNA form, the CDR3 reads TGCGCCAGCAGTCAAGGTCCCAGGAACTATAGCAATCAGCCCCAGCATTTT. It codes for CASSQGPRNYSNQPQHF.

The V gene is TRBV30, the J gene TRBJ2-4; D is unresolved. The CDR3 has 16 amino acids. Germline CDR1 GTSNPN, CDR2 SVGIG (reference sequence). Trimming took off 0 bases at V and 8 bases at J, with 20 bases between the two ends. The CDR3 loop reads CAWSVKRLASVHIQYF. As DNA, the CDR3 is TGTGCCTGGAGTGTAAAACGATTGGCTTCCGTGCACATTCAGTACTTC.

This chain joins TRBV30 and TRBJ2-1; D is perhaps TRBD1 or TRBD2 (6 bases each). CDR3 length equals 18 residues. Trimming left V 3 bases short and J 5 bases short, with 26 bases between. The V gene's germline CDR1 is GTSNPN and CDR2 SVGIG (reference sequence). CDR3 sequence reads: CAWSISMTSGAVHNEQFF. Here the CDR3 DNA reads TGTGCCTGGAGCATTTCGATGACCTCGGGGGCCGTCCACAATGAGCAGTTCTTC.

In this sample, this clone turned up once. This sequence joins TRBV7-2 and TRBJ2-3; possibly TRBD2 for D (6 bases). CDR3 length equals 16 residues. Germline V gene lookup returns CDR1 SGHTA and CDR2 FQGNSA. V was pared by 1 base and J by 2 bases, with 13 bases between. This CDR3 reads CASSLVLGGATDTQYF. CDR3 DNA: TGTGCCAGCAGCTTAGTCCTCGGGGGAGCCACAGATACGCAGTATTTT.

The chain recombines TRBV7-2 with TRBJ1-3; D gene uncertain. CDR3 length: 11 amino acids. V was shortened by 5 bases and J by 5 bases, with 4 bases between the two germline ends. CDR1 and CDR2 from the germline V gene are SGHTA and FQGNSA. The CDR3 reads CASSTRNTIYF. Written as DNA, the CDR3 is TGTGCCAGCAGCACCAGAAACACCATATATTTT.

V usage is TRBV4-1 and J usage is TRBJ2-7; no definite D call. The V and J ends lost 4 bases and 3 bases respectively, with 7 bases between them. Germline V gene sequence: CDR1 MGHRA, CDR2 YSYEKL. The CDR3 runs to 12 residues. The CDR3 reads CASSPQDYEQYF. Here the CDR3 DNA reads TGCGCCAGCAGCCCGCAGGACTACGAGCAGTACTTC.

This sequence joins TRBV5-1 and TRBJ1-1; D call uncertain. Germline loops: CDR1 SGHRS, CDR2 YFSETQ. Trimming took 1 base from V and 5 from J, leaving 15 bases between them. The CDR3 extends over 15 amino acids. CDR3 region: CASSLTNGRGTEAFF. In nucleotides, the CDR3 is TGCGCCAGCAGCTTGACGAATGGGAGAGGGACTGAAGCTTTCTTT.